This T cell receptor beta chain was recovered during a study of regulatory T cells in long-lasting Graves disease. Study in general: Disease was considered persistent Graves' disease after over 5 years of antithyroid drugs (with positive TSH receptor antibodies).

The study, taken as a whole, reports: Persistent patients shared more public clonotypes (2,741) than newly diagnosed patients (around 1,000).

This clonotype turned up a few times. The antigen remains undetermined. TCR beta libraries were built with iRepertoire HTBI primers and Arm-PCR of CDR3 regions. TCRdb recomputed calls from the multiplex PCR reads with MiXCR, one row per CDR3 protein. The sample lists a few hundred thousand distinct CDR3 sequences; around 23% were seen once. The time point is: persistent/refractory GD, antithyroid drugs over 5 years with positive TRAb. From RNA extracted from PBMCs, the TCR library was made. Graves' disease diagnosis followed American Thyroid Association guidelines. The TCR was taken from a female donor with Graves disease. Sequenced material: peripheral blood mononuclear cells (PBMCs), taken when the disease was refractory, from a patient treated with antithyroid drugs.

In DNA form, the CDR3 reads TGTGCCAGCAGGGCGACTAGATACAATGAGCAGTTCTTC. Its translation: CASRATRYNEQFF. The chain couples TRBV2 to TRBJ2-1; D is possibly TRBD2 (6 bases). V lost 6 bases and J 4 bases, leaving 10 bases between the germline ends. The CDR3 contains 13 residues. CDR1 and CDR2 (germline): SNHLY, FYNNEI. Based on the CDR3 plus reference TRBV2 and TRBJ2-1, the full variable domain is EPEVTQTPSHQVTQMGQEVILRCVPISNHLYFYWYRQILGQKVEFLVSFYNNEISEKSEIFDDQFSVERPDGSNFTLKIRSTKLEDSAMYFCASRATRYNEQFFGPGTRLTVL.